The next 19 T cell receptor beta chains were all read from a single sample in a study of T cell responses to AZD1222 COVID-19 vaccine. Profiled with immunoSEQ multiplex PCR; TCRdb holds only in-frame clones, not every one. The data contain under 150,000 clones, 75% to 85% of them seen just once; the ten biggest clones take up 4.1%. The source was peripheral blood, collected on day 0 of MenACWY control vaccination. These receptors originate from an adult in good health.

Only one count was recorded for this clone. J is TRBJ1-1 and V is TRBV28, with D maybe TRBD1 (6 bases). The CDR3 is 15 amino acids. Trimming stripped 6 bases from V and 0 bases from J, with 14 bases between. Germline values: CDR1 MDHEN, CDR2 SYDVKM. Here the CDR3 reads CASSYAGHLNTEAFF. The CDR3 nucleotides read TGTGCCAGCAGCTATGCGGGACACTTGAACACTGAAGCTTTCTTT.

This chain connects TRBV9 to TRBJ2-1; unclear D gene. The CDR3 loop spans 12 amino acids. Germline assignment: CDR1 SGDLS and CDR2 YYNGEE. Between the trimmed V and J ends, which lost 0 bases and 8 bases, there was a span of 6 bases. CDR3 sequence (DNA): TGTGCCAGCAGCGTAGATCTCGATGAGCAGTTCTTC. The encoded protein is CASSVDLDEQFF.

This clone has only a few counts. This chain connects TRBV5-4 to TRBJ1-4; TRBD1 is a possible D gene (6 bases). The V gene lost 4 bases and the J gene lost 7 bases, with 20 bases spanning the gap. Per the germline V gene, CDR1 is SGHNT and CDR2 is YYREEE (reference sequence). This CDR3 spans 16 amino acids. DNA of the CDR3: TGTGCCAGCAGCCTCCGAACCACAGGGAGGAGTGAAAAACTGTTTTTT. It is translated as CASSLRTTGRSEKLFF. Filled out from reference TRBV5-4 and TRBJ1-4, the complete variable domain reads ETGVTQSPTHLIKTRGQQVTLRCSSQSGHNTVSWYQQALGQGPQFIFQYYREEENGRGNFPPRFSGLQFPNYSSELNVNALELDDSALYLCASSLRTTGRSEKLFFGSGTQLSVL.

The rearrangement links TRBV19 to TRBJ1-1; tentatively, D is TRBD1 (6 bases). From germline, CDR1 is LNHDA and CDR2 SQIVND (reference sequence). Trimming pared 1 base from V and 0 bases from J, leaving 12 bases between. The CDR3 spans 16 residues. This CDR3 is CASSIGGNRVNTEAFF. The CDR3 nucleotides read TGTGCCAGTAGTATAGGAGGTAACAGGGTGAACACTGAAGCTTTCTTT.

CDR3 coding DNA: TGCGCCAGCAGCCAAGATCAGGGGGGATTGAATGAAAAACTGTTTTTT. Translated: CASSQDQGGLNEKLFF. The chain combines TRBV4-1 with TRBJ1-4, with 7 bases lining up with TRBD1. The CDR3 has 16 amino acids. CDR1 and CDR2 from the germline V gene are MGHRA and YSYEKL. V shed 0 bases, J shed 5 bases, and the junction held 6 bases outside the gene matches.

In nucleotides, the CDR3 is TGTGCCAGCAGCGTCGGCGACGTGGGTGAAGCTTTCTTT. Translation: CASSVGDVGEAFF. The chain uses TRBV9 and TRBJ1-1, with D uncertain. V dropped 2 bases and J dropped 7 bases, with 12 bases sitting between them. CDR1 is SGDLS, CDR2 YYNGEE, per germline. The CDR3 consists of 13 residues.

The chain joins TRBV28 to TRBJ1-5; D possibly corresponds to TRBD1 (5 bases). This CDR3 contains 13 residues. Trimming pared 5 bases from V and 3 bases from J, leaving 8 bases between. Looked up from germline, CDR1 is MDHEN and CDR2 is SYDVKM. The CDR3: CASSGTVNQPQHF. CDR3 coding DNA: TGTGCCAGCAGTGGGACGGTCAATCAGCCCCAGCATTTT. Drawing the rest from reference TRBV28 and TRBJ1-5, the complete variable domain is DVKVTQSSRYLVKRTGEKVFLECVQDMDHENMFWYRQDPGLGLRLIYFSYDVKMKEKGDIPEGYSVSREKKERFSLILESASTNQTSMYLCASSGTVNQPQHFGDGTRLSIL.

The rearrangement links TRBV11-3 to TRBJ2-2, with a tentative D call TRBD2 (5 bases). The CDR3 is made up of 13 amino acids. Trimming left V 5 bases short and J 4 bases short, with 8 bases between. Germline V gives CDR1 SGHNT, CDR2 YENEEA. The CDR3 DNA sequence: TGTGCCAGCAGCACCGGGATCACCGGGGAGCTGTTTTTT. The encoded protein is CASSTGITGELFF. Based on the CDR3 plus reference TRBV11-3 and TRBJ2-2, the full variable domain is EAGVVQSPRYKIIEKKQPVAFWCNPISGHNTLYWYLQNLGQGPELLIRYENEEAVDDSQLPKDRFSAERLKGVDSTLKIQPAELGDSAVYLCASSTGITGELFFGEGSRLTVL.

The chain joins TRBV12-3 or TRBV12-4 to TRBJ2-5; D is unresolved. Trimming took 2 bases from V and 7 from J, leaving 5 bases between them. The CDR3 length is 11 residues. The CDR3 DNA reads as TGTGCCAGCAGTTTACAGGCGACCCAGTACTTC. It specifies CASSLQATQYF.

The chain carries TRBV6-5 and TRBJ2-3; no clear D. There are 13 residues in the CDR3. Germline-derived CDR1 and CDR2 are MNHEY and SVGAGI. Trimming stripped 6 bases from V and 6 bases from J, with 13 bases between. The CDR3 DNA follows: TGTGCCAGCAGGCGACGGGTGATGGATACGCAGTATTTT. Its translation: CASRRRVMDTQYF.

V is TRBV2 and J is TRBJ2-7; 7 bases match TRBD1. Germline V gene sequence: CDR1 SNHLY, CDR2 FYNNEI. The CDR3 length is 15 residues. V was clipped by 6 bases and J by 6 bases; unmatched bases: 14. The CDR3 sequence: CASRRQGSRLSEQYF. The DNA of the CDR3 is TGTGCCAGCAGGAGACAGGGATCCCGGTTAAGCGAGCAGTACTTC.

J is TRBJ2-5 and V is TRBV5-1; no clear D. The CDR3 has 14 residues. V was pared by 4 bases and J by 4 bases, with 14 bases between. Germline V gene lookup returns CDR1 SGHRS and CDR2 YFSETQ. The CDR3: CASSARLSAETQYF. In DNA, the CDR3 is TGCGCCAGCAGCGCCCGGTTGAGTGCAGAGACCCAGTACTTC.

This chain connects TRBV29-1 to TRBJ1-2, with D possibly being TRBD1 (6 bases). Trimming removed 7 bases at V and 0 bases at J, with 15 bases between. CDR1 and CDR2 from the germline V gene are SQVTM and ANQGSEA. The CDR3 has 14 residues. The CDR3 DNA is TGCAGCGCCGGGAGGGGGGACTCTAACTATGGCTACACCTTC. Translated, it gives CSAGRGDSNYGYTF.

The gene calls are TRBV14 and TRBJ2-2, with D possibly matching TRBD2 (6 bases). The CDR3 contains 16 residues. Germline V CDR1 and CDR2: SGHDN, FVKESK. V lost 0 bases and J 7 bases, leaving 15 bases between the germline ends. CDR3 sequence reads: CASSQDRRARGGELFF. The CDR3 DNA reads TGTGCCAGCAGCCAAGATAGGAGGGCGCGAGGCGGGGAGCTGTTTTTT. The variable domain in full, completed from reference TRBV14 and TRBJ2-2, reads EAGVTQFPSHSVIEKGQTVTLRCDPISGHDNLYWYRRVMGKEIKFLLHFVKESKQDESGMPNNRFLAERTGGTYSTLKVQPAELEDSGVYFCASSQDRRARGGELFFGEGSRLTVL.

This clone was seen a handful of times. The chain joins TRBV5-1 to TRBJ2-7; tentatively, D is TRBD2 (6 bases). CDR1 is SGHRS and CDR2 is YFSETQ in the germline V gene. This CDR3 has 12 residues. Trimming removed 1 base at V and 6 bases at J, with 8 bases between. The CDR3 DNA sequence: TGCGCCAGCAGCTTGACGGGAGCCGAGCAGTACGTC. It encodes CASSLTGAEQYV.

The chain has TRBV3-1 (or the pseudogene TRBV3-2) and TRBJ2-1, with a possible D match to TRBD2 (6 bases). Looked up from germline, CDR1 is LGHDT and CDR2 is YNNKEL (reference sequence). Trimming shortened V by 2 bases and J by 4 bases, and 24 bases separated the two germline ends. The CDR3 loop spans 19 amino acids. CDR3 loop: CASSQLSASAERGYNEQFF. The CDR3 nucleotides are TGTGCCAGCAGCCAATTGTCAGCTAGCGCGGAGCGAGGGTACAATGAGCAGTTCTTC.

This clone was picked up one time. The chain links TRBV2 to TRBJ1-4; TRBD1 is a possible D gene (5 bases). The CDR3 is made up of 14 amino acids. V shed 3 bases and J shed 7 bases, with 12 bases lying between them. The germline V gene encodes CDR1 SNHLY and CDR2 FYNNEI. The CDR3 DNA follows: TGTGCCAGCAGTGAGGGCAGGGTCAGTGAAAAACTGTTTTTT. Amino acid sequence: CASSEGRVSEKLFF.

The CDR3 bases are TGTGCCAGCAGTGAAAGGGGGCAAGGCTACACCTTC. This codes for CASSERGQGYTF. The chain links TRBV2 to TRBJ1-2, with 7 nucleotides matching TRBD1. This CDR3 has 12 amino acids. Germline assignment: CDR1 SNHLY and CDR2 FYNNEI. The ends lost 2 bases at V and 8 bases at J; junction bases unmatched: 2.

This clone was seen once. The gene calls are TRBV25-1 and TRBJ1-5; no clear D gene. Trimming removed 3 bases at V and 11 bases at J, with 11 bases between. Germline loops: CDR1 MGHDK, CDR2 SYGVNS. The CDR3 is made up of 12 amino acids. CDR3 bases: TGTGCCAGCAGTGATAGCAATGATGCCCAGCATTTT. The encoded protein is CASSDSNDAQHF.